One TCR beta chain is described in this entry. Its antigen is undetermined. This entry comes from a study of blood T cells in healthy people across ages. A second 7 to 11 cycle PCR used barcoded and J-beta primers. TCRdb analysed the 5' RACE reads with MiXCR anew, one entry per CDR3 protein. Among about 560,000 distinct CDR3 sequences, about 27% were seen once, and the ten largest hold about 3.3%. Study findings and constraints: TCR beta diversity, measured per million T cells, fell in a roughly linear way with age.

The authors extracted at least 5 micrograms of total RNA per sample. This CDR3 is built from 15 residues. Germline values: CDR1 SGHTA, CDR2 FQGNSA. Trimming removed 3 bases from V and 3 bases from J; junction bases left unmatched: 6. The sample was also reused in another study, on T cells of mothers and their children.

The sequencing input was blood. The rearrangement uses TRBV7-2 and TRBJ2-7, with TRBD1 identical over 9 bases. The source of this sequence is a boy aged 2 to 10 in good health. The CDR3 reads CASSFATGGSYEQYF. DNA of the CDR3: TGTGCCAGCAGCTTCGCGACAGGGGGGAGCTACGAGCAGTACTTC.